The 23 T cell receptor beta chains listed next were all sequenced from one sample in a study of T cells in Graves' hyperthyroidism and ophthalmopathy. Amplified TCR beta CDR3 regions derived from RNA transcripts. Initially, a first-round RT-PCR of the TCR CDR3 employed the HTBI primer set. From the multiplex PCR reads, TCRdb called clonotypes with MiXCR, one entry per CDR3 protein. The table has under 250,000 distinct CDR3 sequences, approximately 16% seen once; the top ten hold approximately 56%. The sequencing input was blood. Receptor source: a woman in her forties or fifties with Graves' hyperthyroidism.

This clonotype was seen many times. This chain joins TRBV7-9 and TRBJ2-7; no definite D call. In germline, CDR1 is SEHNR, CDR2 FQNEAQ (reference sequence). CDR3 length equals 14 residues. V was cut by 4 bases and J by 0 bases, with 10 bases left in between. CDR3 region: CASSSRLSSYEQYF. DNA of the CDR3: TGTGCCAGCAGCTCTAGACTTAGCTCCTACGAGCAGTACTTC.

CDR3 residues: CASSWRSSGGSDTQYF. Written as DNA, the CDR3 is TGTGCCAGCAGCTGGCGGTCTAGCGGCGGATCAGATACGCAGTATTTT. The rearrangement links TRBV7-2 to TRBJ2-3, with 7 bases identical to TRBD2. Germline lookup yields CDR1 SGHTA and CDR2 FQGNSA. CDR3 size: 16 residues. V gave up 4 bases and J gave up 4 bases; unmatched junction bases: 11.

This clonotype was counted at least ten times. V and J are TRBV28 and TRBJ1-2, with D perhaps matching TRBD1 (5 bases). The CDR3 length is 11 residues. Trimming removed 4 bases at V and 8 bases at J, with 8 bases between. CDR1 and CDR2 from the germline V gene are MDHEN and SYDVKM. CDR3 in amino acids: CASSSRGGYTF. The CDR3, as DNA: TGTGCCAGCAGTTCCCGGGGGGGCTACACCTTC.

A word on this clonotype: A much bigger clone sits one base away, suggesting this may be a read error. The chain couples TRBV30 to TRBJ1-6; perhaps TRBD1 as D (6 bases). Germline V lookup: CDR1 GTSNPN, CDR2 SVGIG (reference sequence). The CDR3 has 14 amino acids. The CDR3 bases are TGTGCCTGGAGTATTCCCGGGACATTGACACCCTTCCACTTT. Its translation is CAWSIPGTLTPFHF.

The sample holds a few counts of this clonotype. CDR3 sequence reads: CASSPRLAGVETQYF. The CDR3 DNA is TGTGCCAGCTCACCACGGCTAGCGGGAGTAGAGACCCAGTACTTC. The chain uses TRBV18 and TRBJ2-5; 10 positions match TRBD2. The germline V gene encodes CDR1 KGHSH and CDR2 LQKENI. The CDR3 loop spans 15 amino acids. Trimming removed 1 base from V and 4 bases from J; junction bases left unmatched: 3.

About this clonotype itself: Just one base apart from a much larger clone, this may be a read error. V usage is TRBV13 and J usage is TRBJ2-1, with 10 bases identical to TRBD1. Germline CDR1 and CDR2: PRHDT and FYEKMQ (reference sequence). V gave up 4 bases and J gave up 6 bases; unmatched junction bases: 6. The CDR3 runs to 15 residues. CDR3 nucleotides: TGTGCCAGCAGCTCGGACAGGGGGACAACCAATGAGCAGTTCTTC. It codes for CASSSDRGTTNEQFF.

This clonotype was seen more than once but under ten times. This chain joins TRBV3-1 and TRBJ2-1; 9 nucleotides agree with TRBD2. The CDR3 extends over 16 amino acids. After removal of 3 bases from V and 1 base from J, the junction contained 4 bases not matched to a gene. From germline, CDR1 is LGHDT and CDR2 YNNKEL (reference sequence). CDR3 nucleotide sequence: TGTGCCAGCAGCCATAGCGGGAGTGGTTCCTACAATGAGCAGTTCTTC. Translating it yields CASSHSGSGSYNEQFF.

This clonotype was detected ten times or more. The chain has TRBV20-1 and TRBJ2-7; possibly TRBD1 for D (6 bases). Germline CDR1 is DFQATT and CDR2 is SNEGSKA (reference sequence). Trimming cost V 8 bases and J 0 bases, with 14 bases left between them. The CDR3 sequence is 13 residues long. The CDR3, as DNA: TGCAGTTGCCCGACAGGTAGCTCCTACGAGCAGTACTTC. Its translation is CSCPTGSSYEQYF.

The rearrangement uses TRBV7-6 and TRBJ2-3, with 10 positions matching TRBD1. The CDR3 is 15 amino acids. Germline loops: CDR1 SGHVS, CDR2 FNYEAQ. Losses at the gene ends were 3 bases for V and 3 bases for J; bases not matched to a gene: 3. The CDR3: CASSFRDRGTDTQYF. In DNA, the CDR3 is TGTGCCAGCAGCTTCCGGGACAGGGGAACAGATACGCAGTATTTT.

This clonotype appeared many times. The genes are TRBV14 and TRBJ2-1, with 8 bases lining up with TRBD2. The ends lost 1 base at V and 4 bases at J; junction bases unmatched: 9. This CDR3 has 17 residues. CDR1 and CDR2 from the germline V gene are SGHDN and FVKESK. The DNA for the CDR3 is TGTGCCAGCAGCCAAGCTACTAGCGGATGGTCTTACAATGAGCAGTTCTTC. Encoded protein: CASSQATSGWSYNEQFF.

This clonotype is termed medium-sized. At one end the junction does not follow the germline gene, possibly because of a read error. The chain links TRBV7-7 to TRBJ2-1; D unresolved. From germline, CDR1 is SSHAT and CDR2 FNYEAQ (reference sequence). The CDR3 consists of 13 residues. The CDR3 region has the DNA TGTGCTAGCAGCTTAGGATCAAGCAGTGAGCAGTTCTTC. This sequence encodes CASSLGSSSEQFF. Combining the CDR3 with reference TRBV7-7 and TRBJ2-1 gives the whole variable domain GAGVSQSPRYKVTKRGQDVTLRCDPISSHATLYWYQQALGQGPEFLTYFNYEAQPDKSGLPSDRFSAERPEGSISTLTIQRTEQRDSAMYRCASSLGSSSEQFFGPGTRLTVL.

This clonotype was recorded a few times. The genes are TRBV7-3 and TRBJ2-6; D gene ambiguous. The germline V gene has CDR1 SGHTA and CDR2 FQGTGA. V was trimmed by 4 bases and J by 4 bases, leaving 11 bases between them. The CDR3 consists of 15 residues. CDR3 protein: CASSSFGSGANVLTF. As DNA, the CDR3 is TGTGCCAGCAGCTCCTTTGGGTCCGGGGCCAACGTCCTGACTTTC.

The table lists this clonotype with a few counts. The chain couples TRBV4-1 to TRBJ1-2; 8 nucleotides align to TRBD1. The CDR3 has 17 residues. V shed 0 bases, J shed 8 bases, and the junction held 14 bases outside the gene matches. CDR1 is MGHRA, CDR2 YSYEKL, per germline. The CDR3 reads CASSQDVRTGFRAGYTF. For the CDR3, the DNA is TGCGCCAGCAGCCAAGATGTCCGGACAGGGTTTAGGGCAGGCTACACCTTC.

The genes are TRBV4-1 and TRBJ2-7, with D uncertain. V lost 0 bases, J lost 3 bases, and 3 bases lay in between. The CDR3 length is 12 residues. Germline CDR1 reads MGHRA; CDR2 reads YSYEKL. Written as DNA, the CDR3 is TGCGCCAGCAGCCAAGACTACTACGAGCAGTACTTC. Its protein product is CASSQDYYEQYF.

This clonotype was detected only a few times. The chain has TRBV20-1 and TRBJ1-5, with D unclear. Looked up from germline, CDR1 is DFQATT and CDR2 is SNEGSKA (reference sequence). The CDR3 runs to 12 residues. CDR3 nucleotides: TGCAGCGCTGTTAAGGACAATCAGCCCCAGCATTTT. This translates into CSAVKDNQPQHF.

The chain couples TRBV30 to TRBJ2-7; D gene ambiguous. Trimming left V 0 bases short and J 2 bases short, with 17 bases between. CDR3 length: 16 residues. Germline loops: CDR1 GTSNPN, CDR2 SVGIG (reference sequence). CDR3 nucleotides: TGTGCCTGGAGTGTATTCCCCTTTGCCAAAACCTACGAGCAGTACTTC. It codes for CAWSVFPFAKTYEQYF.

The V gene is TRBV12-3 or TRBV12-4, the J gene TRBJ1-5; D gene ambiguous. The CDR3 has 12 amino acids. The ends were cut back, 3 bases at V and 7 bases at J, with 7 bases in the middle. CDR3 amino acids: CASSFVGQPQHF. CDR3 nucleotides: TGTGCCAGCAGTTTTGTGGGGCAGCCCCAGCATTTT.

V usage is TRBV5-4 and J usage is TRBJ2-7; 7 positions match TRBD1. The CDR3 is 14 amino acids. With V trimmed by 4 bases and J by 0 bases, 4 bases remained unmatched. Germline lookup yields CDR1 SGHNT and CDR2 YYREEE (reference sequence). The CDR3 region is CASSPRDSSYEQYF. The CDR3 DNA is TGTGCCAGCAGCCCCCGGGACAGCTCCTACGAGCAGTACTTC.

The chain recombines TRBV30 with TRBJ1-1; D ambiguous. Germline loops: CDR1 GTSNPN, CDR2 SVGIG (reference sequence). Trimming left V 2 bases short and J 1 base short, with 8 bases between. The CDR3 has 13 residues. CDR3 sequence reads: CAWSTNRNTEAFF. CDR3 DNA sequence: TGTGCCTGGAGTACCAATAGGAACACTGAAGCTTTCTTT.

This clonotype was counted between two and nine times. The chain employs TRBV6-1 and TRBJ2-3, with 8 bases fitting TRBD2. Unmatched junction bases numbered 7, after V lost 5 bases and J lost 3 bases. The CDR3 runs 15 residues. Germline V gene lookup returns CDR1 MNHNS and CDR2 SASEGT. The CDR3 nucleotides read TGTGCCAGCAGTTTAGCGGGCGGGGGGACAGATACGCAGTATTTT. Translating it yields CASSLAGGGTDTQYF.

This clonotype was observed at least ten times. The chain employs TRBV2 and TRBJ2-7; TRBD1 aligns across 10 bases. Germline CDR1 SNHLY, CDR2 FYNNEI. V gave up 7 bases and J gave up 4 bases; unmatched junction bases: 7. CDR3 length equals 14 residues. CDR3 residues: CASTPGQGIYEQYF. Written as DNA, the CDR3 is TGTGCCAGCACCCCGGGACAGGGGATATACGAGCAGTACTTC.

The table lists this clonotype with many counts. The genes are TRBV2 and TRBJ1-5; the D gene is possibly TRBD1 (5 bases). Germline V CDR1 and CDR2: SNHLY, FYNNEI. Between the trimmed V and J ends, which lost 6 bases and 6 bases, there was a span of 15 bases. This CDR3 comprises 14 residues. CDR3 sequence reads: CASSQTQGSQPQHF. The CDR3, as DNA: TGTGCCAGCAGCCAGACCCAGGGTAGTCAGCCCCAGCATTTT. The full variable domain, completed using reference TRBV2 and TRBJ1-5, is EPEVTQTPSHQVTQMGQEVILRCVPISNHLYFYWYRQILGQKVEFLVSFYNNEISEKSEIFDDQFSVERPDGSNFTLKIRSTKLEDSAMYFCASSQTQGSQPQHFGDGTRLSIL.

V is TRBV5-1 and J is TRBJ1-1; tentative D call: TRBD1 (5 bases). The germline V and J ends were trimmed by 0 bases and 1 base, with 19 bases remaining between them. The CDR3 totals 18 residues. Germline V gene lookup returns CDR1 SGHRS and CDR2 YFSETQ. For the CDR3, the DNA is TGCGCCAGCAGCTTGGACCGGACCGGTAGGGGCACGAACACTGAAGCTTTCTTT. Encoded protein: CASSLDRTGRGTNTEAFF.